This is a list of T cell receptor beta chains from one sample in a study of blood T cell repertoires in COVID-19. Clones were sequenced by immunoSEQ multiplex PCR, and TCRdb holds only the in-frame ones, with some missing. Among some 200,000 clones listed, 60% to 80% were seen once. Sequenced material: peripheral blood. The receptors here all came from a woman aged 70-85 years with acute or convalescent COVID-19. Each CDR3 is given with its conserved first and last residue. A D gene is named only where the DNA matches it firmly. Some rows mark clone size as missing; the rest say once, few, many or name a class of expanded clone.

j_call clone_size d_call v_call cdr3_nt cdr3_aa
TRBJ2-3 NA TRBD2 TRBV12-3/TRBV12-4 TGTGCCAGCAGCCCCCCTAGCGGGAGGGTGTATTTT CASSPPSGRVYF
TRBJ2-7 few TRBD2 TRBV9 TGTGCCAGCAGCATAACTAGCGGGAGTAGGTACGAGCAGTACTTC CASSITSGSRYEQYF
TRBJ2-1 NA NA TRBV5-1 TGCGCCAGCAGCTTAAATACCCTAGCGCGCTACAATGAGCAGTTCTTC CASSLNTLARYNEQFF
TRBJ2-7 NA NA TRBV3-1/TRBV3-2 TGTGCCAGCAGCCCAGGCTCGGAGCAGTACTTC CASSPGSEQYF
TRBJ2-5 NA TRBD1 TRBV18 TGTGCCAGCTCCCCAGGGCAGCGCATCAGGGGGAAGGTGGAGAGCCAAGAGACCCAGTACTTC CASSPGQRIRGKVESQETQYF
TRBJ2-3 NA NA TRBV21-1 TGTGCCAGCAGCAAAGTTTTCTGGGACAGGACCCAAAGCACAGATACGCAGTATTTT CASSKVFWDRTQSTDTQYF
TRBJ1-4 NA TRBD1 TRBV5-1 TGCGCCAGCAGGACCGGGACAGGGGGTTCTAATGAAAAACTGTTTTTT CASRTGTGGSNEKLFF
TRBJ1-4 NA NA TRBV6-1 TGTGCCAGCAGTGATCAGGGGTTGAGTGAAAAACTGTTTTTT CASSDQGLSEKLFF
TRBJ2-3 NA NA TRBV19 TGTGCCAGTGAACTTATAGGGGCAGATACGCAGTATTTT CASELIGADTQYF
TRBJ2-3 few NA TRBV7-2 TGTGCCAGCAGCTTACTCGGGGAAGCGGCCGCCTACACAGATACGCAGTATTTT CASSLLGEAAAYTDTQYF
TRBJ1-2 NA NA TRBV15 TGTGCCACCAGCAGAGATTTTAACGGTGGCTACACCTTC CATSRDFNGGYTF
TRBJ2-5 NA NA TRBV7-2 TGTGCCAGCAGCTTAGATCTAGCACAAGAGACCCAGTACTTC CASSLDLAQETQYF
TRBJ2-6 NA TRBD1 TRBV18 TGTGCCAGCACGCAGGGGGAGAGAACCCTACGTTTCTGGGCCAACGTCCTGACTTTC CASTQGERTLRFWANVLTF
TRBJ2-5 NA TRBD1 TRBV5-6 TGTGCCAGCAGCCCCGGGGACAGGACTCATCGGACCCAGTACTTC CASSPGDRTHRTQYF
TRBJ1-2 NA TRBD1 TRBV30 TGTGCCTGGAGCCCTACAGGGGGACCTCTGGGCTATGGCTACACCTTC CAWSPTGGPLGYGYTF
TRBJ2-3 few NA TRBV5-1 TGCGCCAGCAGCTTGATTGAGTTACGGAGAGATACGCAGTATTTT CASSLIELRRDTQYF
TRBJ2-3 NA TRBD2 TRBV9 TGTGCCAGCAGCGTAGCTCTAGCGGGAGGCGTCACAGATACGCAGTATTTT CASSVALAGGVTDTQYF
TRBJ2-5 NA NA TRBV7-6 TGTGCCAGCAGCCCCTTAGACAGGCCGGCAGGGAAAGAGACCCAGTACTTC CASSPLDRPAGKETQYF
TRBJ1-4 once TRBD1 TRBV20-1 TGCAGTGCTAGTGTTGCCGGGACAGGGAATGAAAAACTGTTTTTT CSASVAGTGNEKLFF
TRBJ2-5 NA NA TRBV5-1 TGCGCCAGCAGCTCCCAGGGGAAATCGCCATATCAAGAGACCCAGTACTTC CASSSQGKSPYQETQYF
TRBJ1-2 NA TRBD1 TRBV18 TGTGCCAGCTCACAACAGACAGGGGGTGGCTACACCTTC CASSQQTGGGYTF
TRBJ1-4 NA NA TRBV19 TGTGCCAGTAGTACCCTCATATTCGATCAACAGGGAGGGTCTGGGGAAAAACTGTTTTTT CASSTLIFDQQGGSGEKLFF
TRBJ2-7 NA TRBD1 TRBV9 TGTGCCAGCAGCGTGGCAGGGGGCAGATTCTACGAGCAGTACTTC CASSVAGGRFYEQYF
TRBJ2-2 NA TRBD2 TRBV5-1 TGCGCCAGCAGCTTGAACGGGAGGCCAACCGGGGAGCTGTTTTTT CASSLNGRPTGELFF
TRBJ2-2 NA NA TRBV5-4 TGTGCCAGCAGCTTGGTCGGGGTGAGCACCGGGGAGCTGTTTTTT CASSLVGVSTGELFF
TRBJ2-7 few NA TRBV9 TGTGCCAGCAGCGTCAGGGGCGACGAGCAGTACTTC CASSVRGDEQYF
TRBJ1-4 NA NA TRBV7-9 TGTGCCAGCAGCCTTACAGGATCCCCTAATGAAAAACTGTTTTTT CASSLTGSPNEKLFF
TRBJ2-7 few TRBD2 TRBV5-4 TGTGCCAGCAGCCTGCAGCGGGAGGGTTACGAGCAGTACTTC CASSLQREGYEQYF